This T cell receptor (beta chain) derives from a study of STAT5B mutations in CD4+ large granular lymphocyte leukemia. The study's findings and limits: TRBV06-family usage was enriched in top patient clones (8/27) versus controls (2/35). Without HLA matching, higher CD4+ than CD8+ T-LGLL clonality could reflect small sample size.

About this clone: What it binds is not known.

Trimming removed 2 bases at V and 5 bases at J, with 13 bases between. This CDR3 contains 14 residues. Germline V gives CDR1 WNHNN, CDR2 SYGVQD (reference sequence). The assay was run at survey level. TCRdb keeps only in-frame clones here, not all; method: immunoSEQ multiplex PCR. The data contain over 25,000 clones, 85% of them seen just once; the ten biggest clones take up less than 4.5%. The sequenced material came from CD4+ T cells from blood buffy coats. The chain employs TRBV10-1 and TRBJ2-7; D perhaps matches TRBD2 (6 bases). This clonotype was sampled from a human donor in good health. The CDR3 here is CASSEPGESDEQYF. The CDR3 DNA reads TGCGCCAGCAGTGAGCCGGGAGAAAGCGACGAGCAGTACTTC.